The present entry profiles one TCR beta chain with its context. The data are from a study of blood T cell repertoires in COVID-19. Profiling relied on immunoSEQ multiplex PCR, and the TCRdb table lists in-frame clones only, not all of them. The sample records 360,000 or so clones, roughly nine tenths being singletons. Per germline, CDR1 DFQATT and CDR2 SNEGSKA (reference sequence). V dropped 3 bases and J dropped 1; count of bases not matched to a gene: 7. CDR3 length equals 17 residues. The clonotype was recovered from a woman in her twenties or thirties who had recovered from COVID-19. Material: PBMCs or T cells enriched from blood (not recorded which). The V gene is TRBV20-1, the J gene TRBJ2-1; 12 bases match TRBD2. The CDR3 here is CSASSASGGASYNEQFF. The CDR3 region has the DNA TGCAGTGCTAGTTCGGCTAGCGGGGGGGCTTCCTACAATGAGCAGTTCTTC.